Listed below are T cell receptor beta chains from one sample, sequenced in a study of blood T cell repertoires in COVID-19. The repertoire was sequenced with immunoSEQ multiplex PCR; TCRdb's copy has only in-frame clones and lacks some. In the table there are more than 250,000 clones, around 88% of which are singletons. Sequenced sample: peripheral blood. The receptors come from a woman aged 25 to 39 with COVID-19, enrolled during active disease. The CDR3 runs from the conserved cysteine through the conserved F or W. Fields, in order: D gene, V gene, J gene, clone size, CDR3 DNA, CDR3 protein. D genes are given only for firm matches. Size is omitted from some rows. Given values are once, few, many or a class for expanded clones.

>.|TRBV20-1|TRBJ1-2|.
TGCAGTGCTAGGCCAGGGGAAGGCTACACCTTC
CSARPGEGYTF
>TRBD1|TRBV3-1/TRBV3-2|TRBJ1-1|.
TGTGCCAGCAGCCAACCCAAGGGACAGTTGAACACTGAAGCTTTCTTT
CASSQPKGQLNTEAFF
>.|TRBV18|TRBJ1-1|.
TGTGCCAGCTCACCCCTCAGGGACTTGGGAACTGAAGCTTTCTTT
CASSPLRDLGTEAFF
>TRBD1|TRBV28|TRBJ1-6|.
TGTGCCCTCCAGGGGAGGACAGGGTCTTCACCCCTCCACTTT
CALQGRTGSSPLHF
>.|TRBV5-1|TRBJ1-4|.
TGCGCCAGCAGCCGACAGTCTAATGAAAAACTGTTTTTT
CASSRQSNEKLFF
>TRBD1|TRBV28|TRBJ1-2|.
TGTGCCAGCAGTTTAAGCGACCGACAGGGGCTCGGCTACACCTTC
CASSLSDRQGLGYTF
>TRBD2|TRBV4-2|TRBJ2-2|.
TGTGCCAGCAGCCAAGTGCCTAGCGGGCTGAACACCGGGGAGCTGTTTTTT
CASSQVPSGLNTGELFF
>TRBD2|TRBV5-1|TRBJ2-2|once
TGCGCCAGCCAGCGGGGGGGCCTCGGCGGGGAGCTGTTTTTT
CASQRGGLGGELFF
>TRBD1|TRBV5-8|TRBJ1-6|.
TGTGCCAGCAGCTTGAGGGACAGCTATTCACCCCTCCACTTT
CASSLRDSYSPLHF
>TRBD1|TRBV3-1/TRBV3-2|TRBJ1-3|.
TGTGCCAGCAGCCGGGGACAGGCCTCTGGAAACACCATATATTTT
CASSRGQASGNTIYF
>TRBD1|TRBV18|TRBJ1-1|.
TGTGCCAGCTCAGCGACAGGGGCGAACACTGAAGCTTTCTTT
CASSATGANTEAFF
>.|TRBV12-5|TRBJ2-7|.
TGTGCTAGCCAATCCCGTGCAGGGTCCTACGAGCAGTACTTC
CASQSRAGSYEQYF
>.|TRBV6-2/TRBV6-3|TRBJ1-5|.
TGTGCCAGCAGTAAGACAGTTCAGCCCCAGCATTTT
CASSKTVQPQHF
>.|TRBV5-8|TRBJ1-2|.
TGTGCCAGCAGCCTCTACACCTTC
CASSLYTF
>TRBD2|TRBV2|TRBJ2-1|.
TGTGCCAGCAGTGAAGTCGCCACGCGGGGGGGATACAATGAGCAGTTCTTC
CASSEVATRGGYNEQFF
>TRBD1|TRBV5-4|TRBJ2-7|.
TGTGCCAGCAGCGCGAACCCGGGACAGATATACGAGCAGTACTTC
CASSANPGQIYEQYF
>.|TRBV5-4|TRBJ1-2|once
TGTGCCAGCAGCTTTCTGACGGTCGGGAGCGGCTACACCTTC
CASSFLTVGSGYTF
>.|TRBV6-6|TRBJ1-5|.
TGTGCCAGCAGTCCCCAAATGGGAGTTGATAGCAATCAGCCCCAGCATTTT
CASSPQMGVDSNQPQHF
>.|TRBV24-1|TRBJ1-4|.
TGTGCCACCAGTGCCTCAACTAATGAAAAACTGTTTTTT
CATSASTNEKLFF
>.|TRBV12-3/TRBV12-4|TRBJ1-1|.
TGTGCCAGCAGTCGGGGTCCCAATAAAGCTTTCTTT
CASSRGPNKAFF
>.|TRBV10-2|TRBJ1-3|.
TGCGCCAGCACACAATACTACCGGCGGGATTCCTCTGGAAACACCATATATTTT
CASTQYYRRDSSGNTIYF
>.|TRBV11-2|TRBJ2-7|few
TGTGCCAGCCGCCCTGGCGGCAGGGTAGGAACCGAGCAGTACTTC
CASRPGGRVGTEQYF
>.|TRBV5-1|TRBJ1-5|.
TGCGCCAGCAGCTTGGTTCCGGGAGGCCTCCAGCATTTT
CASSLVPGGLQHF
>TRBD1|TRBV25-1|TRBJ1-6|.
TGTGCCAGCAGTGACAGGGGGCGGGTTTCACCCCTCCACTTT
CASSDRGRVSPLHF
>TRBD1|TRBV29-1|TRBJ1-2|.
TGCAGCGTTGAAGACGGACAGGGGGCGGCGGGCTACACCTTC
CSVEDGQGAAGYTF